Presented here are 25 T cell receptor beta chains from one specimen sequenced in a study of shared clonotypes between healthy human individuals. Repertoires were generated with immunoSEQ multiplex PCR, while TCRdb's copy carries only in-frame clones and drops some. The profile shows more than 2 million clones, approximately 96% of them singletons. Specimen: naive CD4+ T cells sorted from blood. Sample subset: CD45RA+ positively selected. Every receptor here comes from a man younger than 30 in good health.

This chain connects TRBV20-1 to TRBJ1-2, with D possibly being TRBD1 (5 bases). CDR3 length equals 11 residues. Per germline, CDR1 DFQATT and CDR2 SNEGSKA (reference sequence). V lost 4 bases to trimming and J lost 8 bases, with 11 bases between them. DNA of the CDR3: TGCAGTGCTATACAGGAGAAGGGCTACACCTTC. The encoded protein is CSAIQEKGYTF.

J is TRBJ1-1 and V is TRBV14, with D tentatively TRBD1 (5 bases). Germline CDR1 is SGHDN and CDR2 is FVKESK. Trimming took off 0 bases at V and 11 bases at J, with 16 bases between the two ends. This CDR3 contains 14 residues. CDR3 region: CASSQDNHGGMAFF. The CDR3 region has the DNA TGTGCCAGCAGCCAAGATAATCACGGGGGAATGGCTTTCTTT.

CDR3 sequence: CASSLEQGTSEAFF. CDR3 DNA: TGCGCCAGCAGCTTGGAACAGGGTACATCTGAAGCTTTCTTT. J is TRBJ1-1 and V is TRBV5-1, with D possibly TRBD1 on 6 matching bases. The CDR3 extends over 14 amino acids. Trimming stripped 0 bases from V and 6 bases from J, with 12 bases between. Per the germline V gene, CDR1 is SGHRS and CDR2 is YFSETQ.

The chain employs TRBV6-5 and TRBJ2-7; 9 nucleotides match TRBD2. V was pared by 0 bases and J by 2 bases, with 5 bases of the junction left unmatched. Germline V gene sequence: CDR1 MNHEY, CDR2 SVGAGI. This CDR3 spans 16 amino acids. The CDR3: CASSYSNIAGAYEQYF. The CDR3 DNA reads TGTGCCAGCAGTTACTCGAATATAGCGGGGGCCTACGAGCAGTACTTC.

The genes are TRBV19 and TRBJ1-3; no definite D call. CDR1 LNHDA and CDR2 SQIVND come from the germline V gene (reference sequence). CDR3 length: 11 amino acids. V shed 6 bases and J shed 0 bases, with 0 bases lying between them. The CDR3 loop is CASSSGNTIYF. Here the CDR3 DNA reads TGTGCCAGTAGCTCTGGAAACACCATATATTTT.

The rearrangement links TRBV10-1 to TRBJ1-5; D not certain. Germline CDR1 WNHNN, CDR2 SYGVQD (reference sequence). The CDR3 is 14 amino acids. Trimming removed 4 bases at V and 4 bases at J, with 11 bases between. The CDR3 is CASSVPGENQPQHF. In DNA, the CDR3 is TGCGCCAGCAGTGTGCCAGGCGAAAATCAGCCCCAGCATTTT.

Written as DNA, the CDR3 is TGCGCCAGCAGCTTGCCGGGGTCTACCTACGAGCAGTACTTC. Amino acids: CASSLPGSTYEQYF. The rearrangement links TRBV5-1 to TRBJ2-7, with D perhaps TRBD2 (5 bases). The CDR3 is 14 amino acids. The germline V gene encodes CDR1 SGHRS and CDR2 YFSETQ. V was shortened by 1 base and J by 2 bases, with 10 bases between the two germline ends.

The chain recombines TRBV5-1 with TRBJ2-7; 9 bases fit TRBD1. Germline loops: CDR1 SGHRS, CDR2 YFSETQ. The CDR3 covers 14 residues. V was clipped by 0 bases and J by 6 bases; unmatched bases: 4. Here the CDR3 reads CASSLVQGAPEQYF. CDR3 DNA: TGCGCCAGCAGCTTGGTACAGGGGGCGCCCGAGCAGTACTTC.

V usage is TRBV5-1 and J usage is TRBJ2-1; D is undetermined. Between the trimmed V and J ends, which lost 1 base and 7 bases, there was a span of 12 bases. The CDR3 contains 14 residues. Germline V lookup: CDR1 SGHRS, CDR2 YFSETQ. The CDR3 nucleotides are TGCGCCAGCAGCTTGACACCAGATATGAATGAGCAGTTCTTC. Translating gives CASSLTPDMNEQFF.

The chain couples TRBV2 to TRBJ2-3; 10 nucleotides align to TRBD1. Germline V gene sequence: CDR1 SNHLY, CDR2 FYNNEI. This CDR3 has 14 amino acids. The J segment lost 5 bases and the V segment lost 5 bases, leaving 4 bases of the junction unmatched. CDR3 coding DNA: TGTGCCAGCAGTCTCGACAGGGGGCAAGATACGCAGTATTTT. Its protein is CASSLDRGQDTQYF. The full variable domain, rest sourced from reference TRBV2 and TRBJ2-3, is EPEVTQTPSHQVTQMGQEVILRCVPISNHLYFYWYRQILGQKVEFLVSFYNNEISEKSEIFDDQFSVERPDGSNFTLKIRSTKLEDSAMYFCASSLDRGQDTQYFGPGTRLTVL.

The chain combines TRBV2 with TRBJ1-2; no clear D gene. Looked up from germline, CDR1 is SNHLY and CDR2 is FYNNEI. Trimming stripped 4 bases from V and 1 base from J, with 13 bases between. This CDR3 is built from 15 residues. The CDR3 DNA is TGTGCCAGCAGTGTTAGGCGAGTAGATAACTATGGCTACACCTTC. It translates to CASSVRRVDNYGYTF. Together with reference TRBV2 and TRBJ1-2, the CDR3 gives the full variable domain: EPEVTQTPSHQVTQMGQEVILRCVPISNHLYFYWYRQILGQKVEFLVSFYNNEISEKSEIFDDQFSVERPDGSNFTLKIRSTKLEDSAMYFCASSVRRVDNYGYTFGSGTRLTVV.

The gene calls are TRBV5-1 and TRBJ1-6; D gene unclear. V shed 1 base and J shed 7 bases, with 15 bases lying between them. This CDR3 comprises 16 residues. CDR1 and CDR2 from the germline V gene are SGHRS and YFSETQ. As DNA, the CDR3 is TGCGCCAGCAGCTTGTCTCCCGGGGAGAAAAATTCACCCCTCCACTTT. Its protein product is CASSLSPGEKNSPLHF.

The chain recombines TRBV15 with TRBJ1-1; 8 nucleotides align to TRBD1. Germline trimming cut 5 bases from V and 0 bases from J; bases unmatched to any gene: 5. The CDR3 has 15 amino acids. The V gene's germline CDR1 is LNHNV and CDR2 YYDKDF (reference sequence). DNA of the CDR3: TGTGCCACCAGCGTAAACAGGGGGATGAACACTGAAGCTTTCTTT. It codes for CATSVNRGMNTEAFF. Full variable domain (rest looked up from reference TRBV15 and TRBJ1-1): DAMVIQNPRYQVTQFGKPVTLSCSQTLNHNVMYWYQQKSSQAPKLLFHYYDKDFNNEADTPDNFQSRRPNTSFCFLDIRSPGLGDTAMYLCATSVNRGMNTEAFFGQGTRLTVV.

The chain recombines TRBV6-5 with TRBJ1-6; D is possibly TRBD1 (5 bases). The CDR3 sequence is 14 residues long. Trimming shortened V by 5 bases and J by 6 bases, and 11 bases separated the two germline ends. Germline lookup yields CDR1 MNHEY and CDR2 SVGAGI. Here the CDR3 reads CASSPGAGNSPLHF. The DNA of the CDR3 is TGTGCCAGCAGTCCTGGGGCTGGTAATTCACCCCTCCACTTT.

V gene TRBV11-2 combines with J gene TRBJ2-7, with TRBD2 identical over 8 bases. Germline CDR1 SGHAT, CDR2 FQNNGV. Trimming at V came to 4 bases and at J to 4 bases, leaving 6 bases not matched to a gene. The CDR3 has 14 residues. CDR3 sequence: CASSSGLGGYEQYF. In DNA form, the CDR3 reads TGTGCCAGCAGCTCGGGACTAGGGGGGTACGAGCAGTACTTC.

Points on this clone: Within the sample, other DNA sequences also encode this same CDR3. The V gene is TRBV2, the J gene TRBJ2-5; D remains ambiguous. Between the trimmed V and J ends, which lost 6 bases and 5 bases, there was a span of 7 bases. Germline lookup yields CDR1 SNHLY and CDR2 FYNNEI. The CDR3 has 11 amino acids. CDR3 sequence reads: CASRVGETQYF. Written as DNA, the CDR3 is TGTGCCAGCAGGGTCGGGGAGACCCAGTACTTC.

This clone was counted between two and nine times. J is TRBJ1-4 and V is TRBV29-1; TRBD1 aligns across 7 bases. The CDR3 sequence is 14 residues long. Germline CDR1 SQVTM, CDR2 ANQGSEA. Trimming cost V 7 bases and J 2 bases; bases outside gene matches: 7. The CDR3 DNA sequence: TGCAGCGCCGCCTCGACAGGGACTAATGAAAAACTGTTTTTT. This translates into CSAASTGTNEKLFF.

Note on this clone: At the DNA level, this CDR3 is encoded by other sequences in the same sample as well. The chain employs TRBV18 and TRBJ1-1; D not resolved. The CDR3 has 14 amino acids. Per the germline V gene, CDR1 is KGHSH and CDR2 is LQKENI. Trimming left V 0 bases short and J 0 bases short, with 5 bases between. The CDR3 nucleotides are TGTGCCAGCTCACCACCGAGTGTGAACACTGAAGCTTTCTTT. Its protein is CASSPPSVNTEAFF.

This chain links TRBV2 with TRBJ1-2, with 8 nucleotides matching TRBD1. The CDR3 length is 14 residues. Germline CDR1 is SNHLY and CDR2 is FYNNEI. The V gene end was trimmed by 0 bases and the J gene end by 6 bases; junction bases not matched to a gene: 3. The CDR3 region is CASSEAGQGNGYTF. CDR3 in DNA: TGTGCCAGCAGTGAAGCCGGACAGGGAAATGGCTACACCTTC. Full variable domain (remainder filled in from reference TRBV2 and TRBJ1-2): EPEVTQTPSHQVTQMGQEVILRCVPISNHLYFYWYRQILGQKVEFLVSFYNNEISEKSEIFDDQFSVERPDGSNFTLKIRSTKLEDSAMYFCASSEAGQGNGYTFGSGTRLTVV.

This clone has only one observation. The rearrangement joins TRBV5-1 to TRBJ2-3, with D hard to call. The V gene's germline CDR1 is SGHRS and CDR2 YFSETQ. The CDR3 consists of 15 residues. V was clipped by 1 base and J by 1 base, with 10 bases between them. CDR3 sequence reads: CASSLTDQGTDTQYF. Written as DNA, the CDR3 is TGCGCCAGCAGCTTGACGGACCAGGGCACAGATACGCAGTATTTT.

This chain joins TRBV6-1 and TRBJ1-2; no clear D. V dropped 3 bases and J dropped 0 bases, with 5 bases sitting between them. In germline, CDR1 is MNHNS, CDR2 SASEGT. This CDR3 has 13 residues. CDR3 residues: CASSETSNYGYTF. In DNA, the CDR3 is TGTGCCAGCAGTGAGACATCTAACTATGGCTACACCTTC.

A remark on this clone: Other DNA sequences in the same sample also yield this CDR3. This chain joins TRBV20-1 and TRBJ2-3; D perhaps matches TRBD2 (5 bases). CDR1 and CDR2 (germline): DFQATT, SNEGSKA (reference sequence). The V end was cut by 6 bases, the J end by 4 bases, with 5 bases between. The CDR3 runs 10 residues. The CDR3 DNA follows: TGCAGTGCGGGAGCAGATACGCAGTATTTT. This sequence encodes CSAGADTQYF.

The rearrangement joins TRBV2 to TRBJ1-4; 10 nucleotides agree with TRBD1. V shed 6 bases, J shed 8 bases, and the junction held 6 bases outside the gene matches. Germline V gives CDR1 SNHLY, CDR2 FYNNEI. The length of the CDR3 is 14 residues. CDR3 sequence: CASRGDRGSEKLFF. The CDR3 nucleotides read TGTGCCAGCAGGGGGGACAGGGGAAGCGAAAAACTGTTTTTT.

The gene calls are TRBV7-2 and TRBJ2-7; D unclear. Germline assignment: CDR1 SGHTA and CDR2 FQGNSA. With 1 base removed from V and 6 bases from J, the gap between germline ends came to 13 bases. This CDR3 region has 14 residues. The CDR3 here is CASSLVKSSSEQYF. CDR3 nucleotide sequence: TGTGCCAGCAGCTTAGTTAAGAGTAGTTCCGAGCAGTACTTC.

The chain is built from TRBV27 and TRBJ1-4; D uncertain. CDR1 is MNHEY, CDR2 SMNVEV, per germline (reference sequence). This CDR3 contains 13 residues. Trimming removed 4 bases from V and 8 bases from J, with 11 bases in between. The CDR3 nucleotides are TGTGCCAGCAGTTGGGTGGAGGGAGAAAAACTGTTTTTT. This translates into CASSWVEGEKLFF. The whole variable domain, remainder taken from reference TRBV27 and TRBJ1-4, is EAQVTQNPRYLITVTGKKLTVTCSQNMNHEYMSWYRQDPGLGLRQIYYSMNVEVTDKGDVPEGYKVSRKEKRNFPLILESPSPNQTSLYFCASSWVEGEKLFFGSGTQLSVL.